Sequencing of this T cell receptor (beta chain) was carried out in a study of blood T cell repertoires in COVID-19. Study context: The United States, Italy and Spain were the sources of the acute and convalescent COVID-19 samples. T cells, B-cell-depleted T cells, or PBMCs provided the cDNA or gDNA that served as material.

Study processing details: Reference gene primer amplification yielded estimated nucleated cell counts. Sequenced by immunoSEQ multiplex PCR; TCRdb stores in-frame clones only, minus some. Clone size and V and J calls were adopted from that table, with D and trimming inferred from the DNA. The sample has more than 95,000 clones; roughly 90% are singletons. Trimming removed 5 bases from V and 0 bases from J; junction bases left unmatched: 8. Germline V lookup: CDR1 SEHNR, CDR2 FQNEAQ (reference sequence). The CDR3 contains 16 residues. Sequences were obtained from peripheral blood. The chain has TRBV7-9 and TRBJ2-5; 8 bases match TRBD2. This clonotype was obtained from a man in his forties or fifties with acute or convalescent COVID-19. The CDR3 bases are TGTGCCAGCAGCCCTCCGGGGGGGGGACACCAAGAGACCCAGTACTTC. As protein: CASSPPGGGHQETQYF.